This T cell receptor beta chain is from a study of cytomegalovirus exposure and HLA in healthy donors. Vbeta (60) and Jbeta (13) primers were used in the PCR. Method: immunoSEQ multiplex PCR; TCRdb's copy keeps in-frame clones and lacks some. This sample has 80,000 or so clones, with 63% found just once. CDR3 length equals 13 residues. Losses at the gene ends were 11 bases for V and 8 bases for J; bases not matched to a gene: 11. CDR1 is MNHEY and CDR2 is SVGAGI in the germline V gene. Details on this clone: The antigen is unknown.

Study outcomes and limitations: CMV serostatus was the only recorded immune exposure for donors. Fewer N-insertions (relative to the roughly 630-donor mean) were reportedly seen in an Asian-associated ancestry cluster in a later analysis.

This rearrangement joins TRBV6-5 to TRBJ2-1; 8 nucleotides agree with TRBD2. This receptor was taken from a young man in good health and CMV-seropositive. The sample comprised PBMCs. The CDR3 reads CACRGTSSDEQFF. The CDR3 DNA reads TGTGCCTGTAGGGGGACTAGTTCCGATGAGCAGTTCTTC.